The table lists the clone carrying this T cell receptor (beta chain) with a few counts. Its antigen is unidentified. The entry originates in a study of blood T cells in healthy people across ages. Using a J-beta primer mix together with a sample-barcoded 5' primer, a second PCR was run for roughly 6 to 12 cycles. One entry per CDR3 protein, called by TCRdb with MiXCR from the 5' RACE reads. The data hold about 1.8 million distinct CDR3 sequences, with roughly 50% observed a single time. Study-wide results and caveats: Age advanced and TCR beta diversity per million T cells fell, roughly linearly.

The sequence was collected from a woman aged 40 to 50 in good health. The sequenced sample was blood.

The CDR3 region has the DNA TGTGCCAGCAGCCAAGCCGGGGAAGCCAACGTCCTGACTTTC. Protein sequence: CASSQAGEANVLTF. The genes are TRBV3-1 and TRBJ2-6; weak D call: TRBD2 (5 bases). The ends were cut back, 1 base at V and 7 bases at J, with 8 bases in the middle. The CDR3 length is 14 residues. Germline V gives CDR1 LGHDT, CDR2 YNNKEL (reference sequence).